This entry describes one T cell receptor (beta chain). The germline V gene encodes CDR1 MRHNA and CDR2 SNTAGT. Unmatched junction bases numbered 5, after V lost 2 bases and J lost 4 bases. The CDR3 runs to 15 residues. The sample originates from a study of cytomegalovirus exposure and HLA in healthy donors. Only in-frame clones appear in the TCRdb table, and some are missing; sequencing was by immunoSEQ multiplex PCR. This sample yields roughly 70,000 clones, of which around 85% are seen a single time; 3% belongs to the top ten. The material sequenced was PBMCs. The rearrangement links TRBV6-4 to TRBJ2-1; 7 nucleotides match TRBD2. This TCR was sampled from a man aged 25-40 years in good health and CMV-seronegative. The CDR3 spells CASSDGAGAYNEQFF. In DNA form, the CDR3 reads TGTGCCAGCAGTGACGGGGCGGGAGCTTACAATGAGCAGTTCTTC.